Below, 6 T cell receptor beta chains from the same sample are listed, as sequenced in a study of cytomegalovirus exposure and HLA in healthy donors (dated by TCRdb to about 2017). Library creation used the immunoSEQ multiplex PCR assay. For the multiplex PCR, a mixture combining 60 forward primers for TCR Vbeta segments and 13 reverse primers for TCR Jbeta segments was used. Here the immuneACCESS table is served through TCRdb, limited to in-frame sequences with V and J called. Missing clones are a known gap in these copies; in checked studies unresolved V genes cover under half, and the rest lacks a known reason. This sample holds roughly 190,000 clones; around 84% were observed only once. In total, the top ten clones hold roughly 2.6% of the sample. Sequencing was carried out using PBMCs. These receptors originate from a woman in her forties or fifties in good health and CMV-seropositive.

V and J are TRBV11-1 and TRBJ1-1; perhaps TRBD1 as D (5 bases). Germline CDR1 is SGHAT and CDR2 is FQDESV (reference sequence). The CDR3 spans 16 residues. Trimming removed 5 bases at V and 3 bases at J, with 19 bases between. CDR3 sequence: CASSARGVLMDTEAFF. Here the CDR3 DNA reads TGTGCCAGCAGCGCCCGGGGGGTGTTAATGGACACTGAAGCTTTCTTT.

The chain recombines TRBV7-2 with TRBJ2-7; TRBD1 might be the D (6 bases). Germline assignment: CDR1 SGHTA and CDR2 FQGNSA. The germline V and J ends were trimmed by 0 bases and 2 bases, with 11 bases remaining between them. The CDR3 sequence is 15 residues long. The CDR3 sequence is CASSLARGSTYEQYF. DNA for the CDR3: TGTGCCAGCAGCTTAGCGAGGGGGAGTACCTACGAGCAGTACTTC. Full variable domain (outside the CDR3, taken from reference TRBV7-2 and TRBJ2-7): GAGVSQSPSNKVTEKGKDVELRCDPISGHTALYWYRQSLGQGLEFLIYFQGNSAPDKSGLPSDRFSAERTGGSVSTLTIQRTQQEDSAVYLCASSLARGSTYEQYFGPGTRLTVT.

V gene TRBV19 combines with J gene TRBJ1-1; weak D call: TRBD1 (5 bases). The CDR3 length is 16 residues. Per germline, CDR1 LNHDA and CDR2 SQIVND (reference sequence). V was pared by 4 bases and J by 3 bases, with 18 bases between. This chain's CDR3 is CASSRFDSLGDTEAFF. CDR3 coding DNA: TGTGCCAGTAGTAGGTTCGACAGTCTAGGCGACACTGAAGCTTTCTTT.

The chain couples TRBV10-2 to TRBJ1-5; 8 bases are shared with TRBD1. The CDR3 is made up of 13 amino acids. V was pared by 6 bases and J by 7 bases, with 5 bases of the junction left unmatched. Germline CDR1 is WSHSY and CDR2 is SAAADI. CDR3 protein: CASRDRERQPQHF. The CDR3, as DNA: TGCGCCAGCAGGGACAGGGAGCGCCAGCCCCAGCATTTT.

In this sample, this clone turned up a few times. This chain connects TRBV6-5 to TRBJ1-1, with D unclear. CDR1 is MNHEY and CDR2 is SVGAGI in the germline V gene. CDR3 size: 14 residues. V lost 5 bases to trimming and J lost 1 base, with 11 bases between them. The CDR3 coding sequence is TGTGCCAGCAGTCAGGATATTTCGAACACTGAAGCTTTCTTT. It specifies CASSQDISNTEAFF.

This clone has a count of ten or more. CDR3 amino acids: CASSLSGGASGELFF. CDR3 DNA: TGTGCCAGCAGTTTAAGCGGGGGGGCTTCGGGGGAGCTGTTTTTT. The V and J genes are TRBV28 and TRBJ2-2; 10 positions agree with TRBD2. The CDR3 is 15 residues long. From germline, CDR1 is MDHEN and CDR2 SYDVKM. The trim removed 2 bases at V and 8 bases at J, leaving 5 bases unmatched.